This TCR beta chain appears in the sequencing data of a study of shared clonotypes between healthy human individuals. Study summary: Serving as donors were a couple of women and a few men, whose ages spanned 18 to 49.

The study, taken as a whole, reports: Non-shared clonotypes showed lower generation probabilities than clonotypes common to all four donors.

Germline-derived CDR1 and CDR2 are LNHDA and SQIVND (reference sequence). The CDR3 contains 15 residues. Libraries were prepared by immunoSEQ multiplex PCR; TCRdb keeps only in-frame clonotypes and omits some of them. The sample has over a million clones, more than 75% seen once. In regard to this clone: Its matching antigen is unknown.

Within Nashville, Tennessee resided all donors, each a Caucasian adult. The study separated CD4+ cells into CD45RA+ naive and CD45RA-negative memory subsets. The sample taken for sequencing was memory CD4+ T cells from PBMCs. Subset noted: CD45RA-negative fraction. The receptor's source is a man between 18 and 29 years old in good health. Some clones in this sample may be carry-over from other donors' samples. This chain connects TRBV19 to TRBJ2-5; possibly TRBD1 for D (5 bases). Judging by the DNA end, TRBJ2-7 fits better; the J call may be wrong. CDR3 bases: TGTGCCAGTAGTATAGGTTGGGGCAGTTCCTACGAGCAGTACTTC. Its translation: CASSIGWGSSYEQYF.